Below, one T cell receptor (beta chain) is given with its context. This specimen belongs to a study of T cell responses to AZD1222 COVID-19 vaccine. Generated by immunoSEQ multiplex PCR, the TCRdb table keeps only in-frame clones and is missing some. The table lists over 85,000 clones, 84% of them singletons, with approximately 15% in the top ten. This CDR3 has 14 residues. Germline assignment: CDR1 LNHDA and CDR2 SQIVND (reference sequence). The J segment lost 2 bases and the V segment lost 8 bases, leaving 8 bases of the junction unmatched. V is TRBV19 and J is TRBJ1-2; 7 positions agree with TRBD1. The receptor's source is an adult in good health. The source material was peripheral blood, sampled on day 0 of AZD1222 vaccination. For the CDR3, the DNA is TGTGCCAGTTCTCCGGGACAGCGAAACTATGGCTACACCTTC. It codes for CASSPGQRNYGYTF.